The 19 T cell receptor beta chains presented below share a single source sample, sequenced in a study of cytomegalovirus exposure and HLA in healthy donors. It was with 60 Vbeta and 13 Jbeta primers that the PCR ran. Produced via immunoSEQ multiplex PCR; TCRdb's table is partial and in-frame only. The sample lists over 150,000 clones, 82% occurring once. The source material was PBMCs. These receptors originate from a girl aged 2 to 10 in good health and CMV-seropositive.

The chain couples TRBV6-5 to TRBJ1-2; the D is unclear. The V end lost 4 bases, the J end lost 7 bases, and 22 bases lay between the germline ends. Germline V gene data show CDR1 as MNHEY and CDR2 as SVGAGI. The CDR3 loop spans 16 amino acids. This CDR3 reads CASSSYRDPLLGGYTF. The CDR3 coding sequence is TGTGCCAGCAGTTCTTACCGGGATCCCCTCTTGGGTGGCTACACCTTC.

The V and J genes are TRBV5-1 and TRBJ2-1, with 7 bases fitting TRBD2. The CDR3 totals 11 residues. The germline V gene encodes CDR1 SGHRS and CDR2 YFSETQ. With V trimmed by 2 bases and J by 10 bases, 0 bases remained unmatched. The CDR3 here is CASSLLAEQFF. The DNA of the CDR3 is TGCGCCAGCAGCTTACTAGCGGAGCAGTTCTTC.

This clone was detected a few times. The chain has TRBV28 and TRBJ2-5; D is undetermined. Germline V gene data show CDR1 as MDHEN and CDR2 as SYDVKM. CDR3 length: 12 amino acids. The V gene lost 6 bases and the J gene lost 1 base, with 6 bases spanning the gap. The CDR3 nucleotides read TGTGCCAGCAGCGAACTCCAAGAGACCCAGTACTTC. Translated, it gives CASSELQETQYF.

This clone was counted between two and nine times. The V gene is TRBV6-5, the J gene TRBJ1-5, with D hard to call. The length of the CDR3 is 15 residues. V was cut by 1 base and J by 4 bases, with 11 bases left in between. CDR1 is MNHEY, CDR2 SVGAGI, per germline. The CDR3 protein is CASSYLSAGNQPQHF. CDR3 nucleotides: TGTGCCAGCAGTTACTTGAGTGCGGGGAATCAGCCCCAGCATTTT.

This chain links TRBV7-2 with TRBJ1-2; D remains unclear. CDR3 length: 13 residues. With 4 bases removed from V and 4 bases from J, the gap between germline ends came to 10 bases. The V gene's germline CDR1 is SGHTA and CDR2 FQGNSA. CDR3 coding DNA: TGTGCCAGCAGCTCGAGAGGTCGCTATGGCTACACCTTC. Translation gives CASSSRGRYGYTF.

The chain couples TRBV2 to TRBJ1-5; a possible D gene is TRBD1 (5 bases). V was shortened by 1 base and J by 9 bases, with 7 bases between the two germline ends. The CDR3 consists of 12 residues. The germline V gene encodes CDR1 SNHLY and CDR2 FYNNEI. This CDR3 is CASSEVGGPQHF. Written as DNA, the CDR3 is TGTGCCAGCAGTGAAGTCGGGGGGCCCCAGCATTTT.

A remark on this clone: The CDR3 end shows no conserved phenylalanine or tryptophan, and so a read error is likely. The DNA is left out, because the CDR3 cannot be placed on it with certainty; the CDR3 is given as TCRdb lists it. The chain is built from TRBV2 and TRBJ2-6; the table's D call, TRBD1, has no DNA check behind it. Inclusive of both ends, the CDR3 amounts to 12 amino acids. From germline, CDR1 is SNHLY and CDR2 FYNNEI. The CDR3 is CASSEIWASLEQ.

The CDR3 nucleotides are TGCGCCAGTCCGAGCGGGAGGATGTACGAGCAGTACTTC. This translates into CASPSGRMYEQYF. This sequence joins TRBV10-1 and TRBJ2-7; 9 positions agree with TRBD2. Germline lookup yields CDR1 WNHNN and CDR2 SYGVQD (reference sequence). CDR3 length equals 13 residues. The ends lost 9 bases at V and 4 bases at J; junction bases unmatched: 7.

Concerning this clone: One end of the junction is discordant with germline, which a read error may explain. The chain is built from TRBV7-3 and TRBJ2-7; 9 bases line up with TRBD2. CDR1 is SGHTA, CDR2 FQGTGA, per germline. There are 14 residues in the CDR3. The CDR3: CASSLTGTSYEQYF. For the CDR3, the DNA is TGTGCCAGCAGCCTGACCGGGACTAGCTACGAACAGTACTTC.

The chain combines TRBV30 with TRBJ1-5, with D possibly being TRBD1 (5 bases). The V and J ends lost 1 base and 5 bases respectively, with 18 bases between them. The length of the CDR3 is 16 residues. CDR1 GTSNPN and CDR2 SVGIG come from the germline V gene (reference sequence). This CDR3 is CAWSGPNRGEDQPQHF. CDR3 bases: TGTGCCTGGAGTGGGCCAAATCGAGGGGAGGATCAGCCCCAGCATTTT.

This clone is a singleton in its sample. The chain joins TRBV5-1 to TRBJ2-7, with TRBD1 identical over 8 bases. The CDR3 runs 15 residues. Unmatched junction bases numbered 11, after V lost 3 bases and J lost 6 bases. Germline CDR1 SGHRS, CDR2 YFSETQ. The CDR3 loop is CASSSPNRRGLEQYF. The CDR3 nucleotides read TGCGCCAGCAGCTCGCCGAACCGCAGGGGGCTCGAGCAGTACTTC.

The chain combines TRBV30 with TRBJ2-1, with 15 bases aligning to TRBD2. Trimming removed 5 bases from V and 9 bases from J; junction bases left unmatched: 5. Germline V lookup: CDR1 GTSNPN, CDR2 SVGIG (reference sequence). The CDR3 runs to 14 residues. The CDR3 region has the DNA TGTGCCTGGGACCCGGGACTAGCGGGAGGTGAGCAGTTCTTC. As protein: CAWDPGLAGGEQFF. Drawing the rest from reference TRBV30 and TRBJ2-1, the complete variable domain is SQTIHQWPATLVQPVGSPLSLECTVEGTSNPNLYWYRQAAGRGLQLLFYSVGIGQISSEVPQNLSASRPQDRQFILSSKKLLLSDSGFYLCAWDPGLAGGEQFFGPGTRLTVL.

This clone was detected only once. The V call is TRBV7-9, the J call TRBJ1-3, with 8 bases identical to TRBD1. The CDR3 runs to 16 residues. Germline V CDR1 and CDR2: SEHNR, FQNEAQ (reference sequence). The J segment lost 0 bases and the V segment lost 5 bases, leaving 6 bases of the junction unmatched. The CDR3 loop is CASSPATGGSGNTIYF. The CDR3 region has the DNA TGTGCCAGCAGCCCAGCCACAGGGGGCTCTGGAAACACCATATATTTT.

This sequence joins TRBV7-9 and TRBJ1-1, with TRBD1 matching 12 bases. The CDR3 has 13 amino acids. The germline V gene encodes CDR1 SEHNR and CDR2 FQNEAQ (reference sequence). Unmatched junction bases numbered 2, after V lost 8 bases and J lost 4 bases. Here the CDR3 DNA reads TGTGCCAGCCAGGGACAGGGGGCCACTGAAGCTTTCTTT. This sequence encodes CASQGQGATEAFF.

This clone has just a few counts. DNA for the CDR3: TGTGCCTGGAGTGTACTCGAGGGCTACACCTTC. It encodes CAWSVLEGYTF. The chain joins TRBV30 to TRBJ1-2, with unresolved D. V was clipped by 0 bases and J by 8 bases, with 7 bases between them. The CDR3 spans 11 residues. The V gene's germline CDR1 is GTSNPN and CDR2 SVGIG (reference sequence).

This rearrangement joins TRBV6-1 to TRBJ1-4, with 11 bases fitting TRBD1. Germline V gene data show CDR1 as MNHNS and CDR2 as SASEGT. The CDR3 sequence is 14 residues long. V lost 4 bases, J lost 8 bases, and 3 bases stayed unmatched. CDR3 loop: CASSGGQGGEKLFF. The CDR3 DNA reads TGTGCCAGCAGTGGGGGACAGGGGGGGGAAAAACTGTTTTTT.

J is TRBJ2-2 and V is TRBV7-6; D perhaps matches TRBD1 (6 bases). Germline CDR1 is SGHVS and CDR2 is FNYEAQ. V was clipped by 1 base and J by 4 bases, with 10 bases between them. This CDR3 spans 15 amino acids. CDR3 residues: CASSLVGGSTGELFF. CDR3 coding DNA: TGTGCCAGCAGCTTAGTAGGGGGTAGCACCGGGGAGCTGTTTTTT.

The CDR3 loop is CASSLGGRYNEQFF. DNA for the CDR3: TGTGCCAGCAGTTTAGGTGGCAGATACAATGAGCAGTTCTTC. The chain couples TRBV27 to TRBJ2-1; D is uncertain. The CDR3 has 14 residues. Germline-derived CDR1 and CDR2 are MNHEY and SMNVEV (reference sequence). V lost 2 bases and J lost 4, with 9 bases in between.

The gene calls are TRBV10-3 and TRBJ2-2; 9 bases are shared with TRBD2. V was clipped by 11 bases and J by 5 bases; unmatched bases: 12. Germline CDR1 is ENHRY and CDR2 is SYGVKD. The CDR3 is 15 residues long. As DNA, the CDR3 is TGTGCCTCCCGAGGGCTAGCGGGAATAACCGGGGAGCTGTTTTTT. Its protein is CASRGLAGITGELFF.